Given below is one T cell receptor (beta chain) in context. Its target is unknown. Unique molecular identifiers were in the cDNA, with template-switch universal primer binding. TCRdb reanalysed the 5' RACE reads using MiXCR and keeps one entry per CDR3 protein. The data show around 550,000 distinct CDR3 sequences, approximately 16% seen once. Germline lookup yields CDR1 MDHEN and CDR2 SYDVKM. CDR3 length: 10 amino acids. Trimming shortened V by 6 bases and J by 14 bases, and 13 bases separated the two germline ends. The sample belongs to a study of identical twins. Overall study results and limits: Out-of-frame alpha sequences common to twins exhibited a surplus of low generation probability.

In addition, the sample was reused for a study of yellow fever vaccine responses in identical twins.

The sample consisted of CD4+ T cells sorted from blood. The V call is TRBV28, the J call TRBJ1-1; D remains ambiguous. The sequence was collected from a young woman in good health. CDR3 amino acids: CASSEINRFF. The CDR3 DNA follows: TGTGCCAGCAGCGAAATCAACCGCTTCTTT.